One sample yielded the 21 T cell receptor beta chains listed below, sequenced in a study of cytomegalovirus exposure and HLA in healthy donors (dated by TCRdb to the late 2010s). The library was obtained by the immunoSEQ multiplex PCR assay. A mixture of 60 forward primers for TCR Vbeta segments and 13 reverse primers for TCR Jbeta segments was used in the multiplex PCR. TCRdb limited this immuneACCESS table to in-frame rearrangements with V and J called. A share of clones is missing; checked studies link under half to unresolved V genes, and the rest is unexplained. Present in this sample are some 120,000 clones, more than 70% of which were seen just once. The ten largest clones add up to less than 4.5% of the sample. Sequencing was done on a sample of PBMCs. The receptors shown here come from a man in his thirties or forties in good health and CMV-seronegative.

The genes are TRBV18 and TRBJ1-2; 8 nucleotides agree with TRBD1. The length of the CDR3 is 13 residues. Germline values: CDR1 KGHSH, CDR2 LQKENI. V was pared by 4 bases and J by 8 bases, with 6 bases of the junction left unmatched. The CDR3 nucleotides read TGTGCCAGCTCACTGCAGGGGGCCGGCGGCTACACCTTC. This encodes CASSLQGAGGYTF.

This clone was recorded a few times. This chain connects TRBV7-7 to TRBJ2-2, with 7 bases that match TRBD1. The CDR3 consists of 13 residues. Unmatched junction bases numbered 5, after V lost 7 bases and J lost 6 bases. The germline CDR1 and CDR2 sequences are SSHAT and FNYEAQ (reference sequence). CDR3 in DNA: TGTGCCAGCACCACAGGGGTGGCCGGGGAGCTGTTTTTT. This translates into CASTTGVAGELFF.

The chain joins TRBV25-1 to TRBJ1-1; TRBD1 agrees at 11 bases. The germline gives CDR1 MGHDK, CDR2 SYGVNS. Trimming removed 0 bases from V and 9 bases from J; junction bases left unmatched: 6. CDR3 length equals 15 residues. For the CDR3, the DNA is TGTGCCAGCAGTGAATACTCCGGGACAGGGGGAAAAGCTTTCTTT. This encodes CASSEYSGTGGKAFF.

In its sample, this clone was seen a few times. The chain links TRBV14 to TRBJ1-1, with 9 bases matching TRBD1. Germline CDR1 and CDR2: SGHDN and FVKESK. The V segment lost 7 bases and the J segment 13 bases; nucleotides outside the gene matches: 25. There are 17 residues in the CDR3. The CDR3 loop reads CASKSEGAGQGNLLGFF. The DNA of the CDR3 is TGTGCCAGCAAATCAGAAGGGGCGGGACAGGGTAATTTACTCGGTTTCTTT.

J is TRBJ2-3 and V is TRBV2; TRBD2 agrees at 13 bases. Germline assignment: CDR1 SNHLY and CDR2 FYNNEI. Trimming removed 6 bases from V and 4 bases from J; junction bases left unmatched: 4. There are 15 residues in the CDR3. The CDR3 nucleotides read TGTGCCAGCAGCCAAACTAGCGGGGGGGCAGATACGCAGTATTTT. Translated: CASSQTSGGADTQYF.

The rearrangement links TRBV6-4 to TRBJ2-7; 11 nucleotides agree with TRBD2. After removal of 7 bases from V and 3 bases from J, the junction contained 5 bases not matched to a gene. This CDR3 has 14 amino acids. Germline CDR1 MRHNA, CDR2 SNTAGT. CDR3: CASTSGGPYYEQYF. In DNA form, the CDR3 reads TGTGCCAGCACTAGCGGGGGGCCGTACTACGAGCAGTACTTC.

The sample holds one count of this clone. V gene TRBV5-1 combines with J gene TRBJ2-2; tentatively, D is TRBD1 (6 bases). CDR1 SGHRS and CDR2 YFSETQ come from the germline V gene. The CDR3 sequence is 15 residues long. The germline V and J ends were trimmed by 1 base and 4 bases, with 11 bases remaining between them. The CDR3 bases are TGCGCCAGCAGCTTGACAGGGTTTGGCACCGGGGAGCTGTTTTTT. It encodes CASSLTGFGTGELFF.

This clone was seen a handful of times. The V call is TRBV4-3, the J call TRBJ1-1; D perhaps matches TRBD1 (6 bases). The germline gives CDR1 LGHNA, CDR2 YSLEER. The CDR3 is 14 amino acids. The V end lost 0 bases, the J end lost 10 bases, and 15 bases lay between the germline ends. CDR3 loop: CASSQDEGGLVAFF. CDR3 coding DNA: TGCGCCAGCAGCCAAGATGAGGGGGGGTTAGTAGCTTTCTTT.

The chain combines TRBV6-5 with TRBJ1-5; tentatively, D is TRBD1 (5 bases). V lost 4 bases and J lost 6, with 10 bases in between. The CDR3 extends over 13 amino acids. CDR1 is MNHEY and CDR2 is SVGAGI in the germline V gene. The CDR3, as DNA: TGTGCCAGCAGTTCCGGGGGAGCTCAGCCCCAGCATTTT. Amino acid sequence: CASSSGGAQPQHF.

The chain has TRBV5-1 and TRBJ1-2; TRBD1 matches at 8 bases. V shed 2 bases, J shed 8 bases, and the junction held 5 bases outside the gene matches. Germline CDR1 and CDR2: SGHRS and YFSETQ. This CDR3 region has 13 residues. The CDR3 coding sequence is TGCGCCAGCAGCTTTGAGGGGACAGGCGGCTACACCTTC. It is translated as CASSFEGTGGYTF.

The J gene is TRBJ2-5, the V gene TRBV20-1; D remains ambiguous. Germline V gene sequence: CDR1 DFQATT, CDR2 SNEGSKA (reference sequence). This CDR3 has 11 residues. With 3 bases removed from V and 1 base from J, the gap between germline ends came to 3 bases. The CDR3 loop reads CSASGQETQYF. Here the CDR3 DNA reads TGCAGTGCTAGCGGCCAAGAGACCCAGTACTTC.

As to this clone: The conserved phenylalanine or tryptophan normally closing the CDR3 is absent here, so this likely arose from a read error. No DNA is shown, since the ends of the CDR3 on it are uncertain; the CDR3 is the one TCRdb lists. The CDR3 here is CASPPDGS. The chain employs TRBV27 and TRBJ2-4; the D call of TRBD2 is as the table states it, not checked on the DNA. CDR1 and CDR2 (germline): MNHEY, SMNVEV (reference sequence). The CDR3 length equals 8 residues, ends included.

The chain combines TRBV9 with TRBJ1-3; unclear D gene. The CDR3 is 14 residues long. V was cut by 4 bases and J by 0 bases, with 8 bases left in between. Germline CDR1 is SGDLS and CDR2 is YYNGEE. The CDR3 bases are TGTGCCAGCAGCTCTCAGGACTCTGGAAACACCATATATTTT. Translated: CASSSQDSGNTIYF.

V gene TRBV28 combines with J gene TRBJ1-5, with 10 positions matching TRBD1. The CDR3 is 16 residues long. Germline V gives CDR1 MDHEN, CDR2 SYDVKM. V gave up 2 bases and J gave up 4 bases; unmatched junction bases: 5. The CDR3 region has the DNA TGTGCCAGCAGTTTACGGGGACAGGGGACAAATCAGCCCCAGCATTTT. This sequence encodes CASSLRGQGTNQPQHF.

The genes are TRBV7-2 and TRBJ1-2; 8 bases fit TRBD1. Germline values: CDR1 SGHTA, CDR2 FQGNSA. The ends lost 5 bases at V and 3 bases at J; junction bases unmatched: 5. This CDR3 is 14 amino acids long. In DNA form, the CDR3 reads TGTGCCAGCAGCCCAACAGGGGGTGACTATGGCTACACCTTC. This encodes CASSPTGGDYGYTF.

The V and J genes are TRBV5-1 and TRBJ2-3; 9 nucleotides line up with TRBD1. Germline V gene lookup returns CDR1 SGHRS and CDR2 YFSETQ. J gave up 6 bases and V 0 bases, and 2 bases lay outside the gene matches. The CDR3 spans 14 residues. DNA of the CDR3: TGCGCCAGCAGCTTGGACAGGGGGCTTGATACGCAGTATTTT. It codes for CASSLDRGLDTQYF.

V and J are TRBV4-1 and TRBJ2-6, with TRBD2 as a possible D gene (6 bases). V was shortened by 4 bases and J by 2 bases, with 15 bases between the two germline ends. The germline CDR1 and CDR2 sequences are MGHRA and YSYEKL. There are 17 residues in the CDR3. The DNA of the CDR3 is TGCGCCAGCAGCCCAGGAGGGTGGGAAACTGGGGCCAACGTCCTGACTTTC. It is translated as CASSPGGWETGANVLTF.

The gene calls are TRBV9 and TRBJ2-2; D not resolved. This CDR3 is built from 13 residues. The germline V gene has CDR1 SGDLS and CDR2 YYNGEE. V was shortened by 0 bases and J by 5 bases, with 5 bases between the two germline ends. The CDR3 DNA is TGTGCCAGCAGCGTAGGTCTGACCGGGGAGCTGTTTTTT. This gives the protein CASSVGLTGELFF.

This chain connects TRBV27 to TRBJ1-5, with D possibly being TRBD1 (5 bases). V lost 1 base to trimming and J lost 6 bases, with 10 bases between them. This CDR3 contains 14 residues. The germline V gene encodes CDR1 MNHEY and CDR2 SMNVEV (reference sequence). The DNA of the CDR3 is TGTGCCAGCAGTTTATGGGGCGGTGGTCAGCCCCAGCATTTT. It translates to CASSLWGGGQPQHF.

This clone has just a few counts. The rearrangement links TRBV12-5 to TRBJ2-1; a possible D gene is TRBD1 (7 bases). V lost 6 bases, J lost 4 bases, and 10 bases lay in between. CDR3 length equals 13 residues. Looked up from germline, CDR1 is LGHNT and CDR2 is FRNRAP. CDR3 residues: CASGRDSYNEQFF. CDR3 DNA sequence: TGTGCTAGTGGGCGGGACAGTTACAATGAGCAGTTCTTC.

The chain recombines TRBV27 with TRBJ2-7; tentatively, D is TRBD1 (5 bases). The CDR3 is 15 amino acids. Trimming removed 0 bases from V and 4 bases from J, with 13 bases in between. Germline CDR1 MNHEY, CDR2 SMNVEV (reference sequence). CDR3 sequence: CASSLSSRVFYEQYF. In nucleotides, the CDR3 is TGTGCCAGCAGTTTATCGAGCAGGGTTTTTTACGAGCAGTACTTC.